This passage covers 27 T cell receptor beta chains from one sample sequenced in a study of shared clonotypes between healthy human individuals. Produced via immunoSEQ multiplex PCR; TCRdb's table is partial and in-frame only. Of more than 450,000 clones in the sample, approximately 85% were seen once. Sequencing was performed on PBMCs. These receptors were taken from a woman between 35 and 50 years old in good health. Some clones in this sample may be carry-over from other donors' samples.

This chain uses TRBV10-3 with TRBJ2-3; TRBD1 matches at 7 bases. The CDR3 is 17 amino acids. V dropped 10 bases and J dropped 4; count of bases not matched to a gene: 20. Per the germline V gene, CDR1 is ENHRY and CDR2 is SYGVKD. For the CDR3, the DNA is TGTGCCACCCACCCGGTACCTACAGGGGTTGTTGCAGATACGCAGTATTTT. Protein product: CATHPVPTGVVADTQYF.

The rearrangement links TRBV25-1 to TRBJ2-5, with D hard to call. CDR1 MGHDK and CDR2 SYGVNS come from the germline V gene. This CDR3 is built from 13 residues. V was clipped by 2 bases and J by 2 bases, with 6 bases between them. The CDR3 spells CASSEVSQETQYF. In DNA, the CDR3 is TGTGCCAGCAGTGAAGTCAGTCAAGAGACCCAGTACTTC.

This rearrangement joins TRBV14 to TRBJ2-2; tentative D call: TRBD2 (6 bases). Germline assignment: CDR1 SGHDN and CDR2 FVKESK. The CDR3 consists of 15 residues. V lost 0 bases and J 5 bases, leaving 10 bases between the germline ends. DNA of the CDR3: TGTGCCAGCAGCCAAGACCGACTAGTGACCGGGGAGCTGTTTTTT. It yields the protein CASSQDRLVTGELFF.

The chain joins TRBV7-3 to TRBJ2-1; 8 nucleotides agree with TRBD2. In germline, CDR1 is SGHTA, CDR2 FQGTGA. The J segment lost 3 bases and the V segment lost 2 bases, leaving 3 bases of the junction unmatched. There are 15 residues in the CDR3. CDR3 sequence (DNA): TGTGCCAGCAGCTTAGCGGGAGGAATCTACAATGAGCAGTTCTTC. It specifies CASSLAGGIYNEQFF.

V and J are TRBV27 and TRBJ2-1; tentative D call: TRBD1 (6 bases). Germline CDR1 reads MNHEY; CDR2 reads SMNVEV (reference sequence). Trimming took off 5 bases at V and 7 bases at J, with 15 bases between the two ends. The CDR3 runs to 14 residues. CDR3 bases: TGTGCCAGCAGTGTAAGGGGGAGCCTGAATGAGCAGTTCTTC. Translated: CASSVRGSLNEQFF.

This sequence joins TRBV30 and TRBJ1-2; possibly TRBD1 for D (6 bases). With 7 bases removed from V and 0 bases from J, the gap between germline ends came to 12 bases. CDR1 is GTSNPN, CDR2 SVGIG, per germline (reference sequence). The CDR3 totals 13 residues. The CDR3 is CASMTGANYGYTF. CDR3 nucleotide sequence: TGTGCCTCAATGACAGGAGCTAACTATGGCTACACCTTC. The full variable domain, completed using reference TRBV30 and TRBJ1-2, is SQTIHQWPATLVQPVGSPLSLECTVEGTSNPNLYWYRQAAGRGLQLLFYSVGIGQISSEVPQNLSASRPQDRQFILSSKKLLLSDSGFYLCASMTGANYGYTFGSGTRLTVV.

The V and J genes are TRBV7-9 and TRBJ2-3; TRBD1 is a possible D gene (5 bases). The CDR3 sequence is 14 residues long. Per the germline V gene, CDR1 is SEHNR and CDR2 is FQNEAQ (reference sequence). Trimming removed 2 bases at V and 0 bases at J, with 6 bases between. CDR3 nucleotides: TGTGCCAGCAGCTTACGGACAAGCACAGATACGCAGTATTTT. Translation gives CASSLRTSTDTQYF.

This chain connects TRBV5-1 to TRBJ2-1; D gene ambiguous. Between the trimmed V and J ends, which lost 2 bases and 8 bases, there was a span of 17 bases. The germline gives CDR1 SGHRS, CDR2 YFSETQ. The CDR3 has 15 amino acids. The CDR3, as DNA: TGCGCCAGCAGCTTTTTTGGAGCAGCAGCTTATGAGCAGTTCTTC. Translated: CASSFFGAAAYEQFF.

This sequence joins TRBV28 and TRBJ1-5, with D hard to call. The CDR3 is made up of 13 amino acids. The V and J ends lost 4 bases and 5 bases respectively, with 9 bases between them. CDR1 is MDHEN and CDR2 is SYDVKM in the germline V gene. CDR3 amino acids: CASSSLPYQPQHF. In DNA, the CDR3 is TGTGCCAGCAGTTCCCTCCCTTATCAGCCCCAGCATTTT.

This chain joins TRBV5-5 and TRBJ1-1; maybe TRBD1 (5 bases). The germline V and J ends were trimmed by 2 bases and 10 bases, with 15 bases remaining between them. CDR1 is SGHKS and CDR2 is YYEKEE in the germline V gene (reference sequence). This CDR3 region has 13 residues. The DNA for the CDR3 is TGTGCCAGCAGCTTTAAAGGGGAATTTAGAGCTTTCTTT. This sequence encodes CASSFKGEFRAFF.

This clone was counted a single time. The chain combines TRBV27 with TRBJ2-7, with 7 bases that match TRBD2. This CDR3 spans 13 amino acids. V was clipped by 7 bases and J by 5 bases; unmatched bases: 8. Germline V gene data show CDR1 as MNHEY and CDR2 as SMNVEV (reference sequence). CDR3 coding DNA: TGTGCCAGCACCGGCTACCGGGAGGACGAGCAGTACTTC. Amino acids: CASTGYREDEQYF.

The genes are TRBV7-8 and TRBJ1-5; TRBD1 might be the D (5 bases). V lost 4 bases and J 7 bases, leaving 14 bases between the germline ends. Per germline, CDR1 SGHVS and CDR2 FQNEAQ. This CDR3 is 14 amino acids long. The CDR3 nucleotides are TGTGCCAGCAGCTCCTCAGGGATTGGACAGCCCCAGCATTTT. This codes for CASSSSGIGQPQHF.

The J gene is TRBJ2-1, the V gene TRBV11-2; D is perhaps TRBD2 (6 bases). The CDR3 has 18 residues. The V gene lost 5 bases and the J gene lost 2 bases, with 22 bases spanning the gap. Germline-derived CDR1 and CDR2 are SGHAT and FQNNGV. The CDR3 protein is CASSPGGTPALPYNEQFF. The CDR3 DNA reads as TGTGCCAGCAGCCCAGGCGGGACTCCCGCGCTCCCCTACAATGAGCAGTTCTTC.

The chain has TRBV27 and TRBJ2-7; 11 nucleotides line up with TRBD1. The CDR3 is made up of 16 amino acids. After removal of 5 bases from V and 3 bases from J, the junction contained 9 bases not matched to a gene. Germline V gene lookup returns CDR1 MNHEY and CDR2 SMNVEV (reference sequence). The CDR3 nucleotides are TGTGCCAGCAGTATTACCCCTGGGACAGGGGGCTACGAGCAGTACTTC. Protein: CASSITPGTGGYEQYF.

The chain carries TRBV9 and TRBJ2-2; D is possibly TRBD1 (6 bases). Trimming took off 0 bases at V and 6 bases at J, with 18 bases between the two ends. The CDR3 covers 17 residues. The germline CDR1 and CDR2 sequences are SGDLS and YYNGEE. The CDR3 coding sequence is TGTGCCAGCAGCGTAGGTCCCCGAGGACAGCTGGCCGGGGAGCTGTTTTTT. As protein: CASSVGPRGQLAGELFF.

This clone was seen a few times. This chain joins TRBV6-1 and TRBJ1-5; a possible D gene is TRBD1 (6 bases). The CDR3 length is 15 residues. The germline V gene has CDR1 MNHNS and CDR2 SASEGT. Between the trimmed V and J ends, which lost 3 bases and 0 bases, there was a span of 9 bases. CDR3: CASSELGGSNQPQHF. The CDR3 nucleotides are TGTGCCAGCAGTGAGTTAGGGGGTAGCAATCAGCCCCAGCATTTT.

The J gene is TRBJ1-2, the V gene TRBV28; D perhaps matches TRBD1 (5 bases). Per germline, CDR1 MDHEN and CDR2 SYDVKM. The CDR3 has 13 amino acids. V was shortened by 5 bases and J by 1 base, with 8 bases between the two germline ends. The CDR3 loop reads CASSRQSNYGYTF. The CDR3 region has the DNA TGTGCCAGCAGTCGACAGAGTAACTATGGCTACACCTTC.

V usage is TRBV27 and J usage is TRBJ1-1; D is unresolved. Germline values: CDR1 MNHEY, CDR2 SMNVEV (reference sequence). The CDR3 length is 12 residues. V lost 5 bases and J 1 base, leaving 5 bases between the germline ends. The CDR3 loop is CASSRANTEAFF. The CDR3 nucleotides read TGTGCCAGCAGTCGGGCGAACACTGAAGCTTTCTTT.

The gene calls are TRBV5-1 and TRBJ1-2; D remains unclear. Trimming removed 0 bases at V and 0 bases at J, with 6 bases between. This CDR3 is built from 14 residues. CDR1 is SGHRS, CDR2 YFSETQ, per germline. Written as DNA, the CDR3 is TGCGCCAGCAGCTTGGTCAGCCCTAACTATGGCTACACCTTC. Its translation is CASSLVSPNYGYTF.

The gene calls are TRBV5-8 and TRBJ2-1; no firm D call. The CDR3 has 12 amino acids. Trimming stripped 1 base from V and 10 bases from J, with 9 bases between. Germline V gene lookup returns CDR1 SGHTS and CDR2 YDEGEE. The CDR3 spells CASSLTRREQFF. In DNA, the CDR3 is TGTGCCAGCAGCTTGACCCGCAGAGAGCAGTTCTTC.

The gene calls are TRBV19 and TRBJ2-1; 8 bases fit TRBD2. This CDR3 spans 16 amino acids. CDR1 LNHDA and CDR2 SQIVND come from the germline V gene (reference sequence). Trimming removed 1 base from V and 0 bases from J; junction bases left unmatched: 2. Here the CDR3 reads CASSIVTSGSYNEQFF. The CDR3 coding sequence is TGTGCCAGTAGTATAGTTACTAGCGGCTCCTACAATGAGCAGTTCTTC.

In the case of this clone: The sample carries other DNA sequences with the same CDR3. The chain links TRBV7-3 to TRBJ2-1, with TRBD2 matching 12 bases. The ends lost 3 bases at V and 5 bases at J; junction bases unmatched: 2. This CDR3 region has 15 residues. Germline V gene sequence: CDR1 SGHTA, CDR2 FQGTGA. The CDR3 nucleotides are TGTGCCAGCAGCTTGGGACTAGCGGGCAACAATGAGCAGTTCTTC. Translating gives CASSLGLAGNNEQFF.

The V call is TRBV19, the J call TRBJ2-1; TRBD2 matches at 14 bases. Germline CDR1 LNHDA, CDR2 SQIVND (reference sequence). The CDR3 sequence is 17 residues long. V lost 5 bases to trimming and J lost 7 bases; unmatched junction nucleotides: 10. CDR3: CASSPGLGLAGANEQFF. In nucleotides, the CDR3 is TGTGCCAGTAGTCCCGGCCTGGGACTAGCGGGAGCGAATGAGCAGTTCTTC.

To note about this clone: The sample carries other DNA sequences with the same CDR3. This CDR3 reads CAWSVRENQPQHF. The DNA of the CDR3 is TGTGCCTGGAGTGTAAGGGAAAATCAGCCCCAGCATTTT. The genes are TRBV30 and TRBJ1-5; D is unclear. Germline V gene data show CDR1 as GTSNPN and CDR2 as SVGIG (reference sequence). Trimming shortened V by 0 bases and J by 4 bases, and 7 bases separated the two germline ends. This CDR3 is built from 13 residues.

The chain carries TRBV10-1 and TRBJ2-2, with a tentative D call TRBD1 (6 bases). The V end lost 7 bases, the J end lost 6 bases, and 12 bases lay between the germline ends. Looked up from germline, CDR1 is WNHNN and CDR2 is SYGVQD (reference sequence). The CDR3 length is 13 residues. The CDR3 region has the DNA TGCGCCAGCAATGGACAGCATGCCGGGGAGCTGTTTTTT. Its protein is CASNGQHAGELFF.

The chain combines TRBV6-5 with TRBJ2-3; 9 bases match TRBD2. The CDR3 totals 15 residues. V was pared by 6 bases and J by 2 bases, with 6 bases of the junction left unmatched. Germline CDR1 reads MNHEY; CDR2 reads SVGAGI. The CDR3 DNA is TGTGCCAGCAGGCCGGGACTAGCTTACACAGATACGCAGTATTTT. This codes for CASRPGLAYTDTQYF.

This clone was observed once. The V call is TRBV18, the J call TRBJ1-5; no definite D call. CDR1 is KGHSH, CDR2 LQKENI, per germline. V shed 1 base and J shed 2 bases, with 9 bases lying between them. The CDR3 length is 15 residues. CDR3 nucleotides: TGTGCCAGCTCACCACAGCGTGGTGGCAATCAGCCCCAGCATTTT. Its protein is CASSPQRGGNQPQHF.